This T cell receptor (beta chain) stems from a study of T cell changes during pregnancy in multiple sclerosis. This clone was recorded once. Measured with immunoSEQ multiplex PCR; TCRdb has only the in-frame clones, and not every one. The profile shows tens of thousands of clones, 85% to 95% of them singletons. V lost 4 bases and J lost 0; bases outside the gene matches: 16. Per the germline V gene, CDR1 is SGHVS and CDR2 is FQNEAQ. The CDR3 runs to 20 residues. The chain links TRBV7-8 to TRBJ2-4, with 9 bases identical to TRBD1. This TCR was recovered from a female donor in good health, enrolled as a control in a pregnancy study. This sample comprised CD4+ T cells from peripheral blood mononuclear cells, obtained in the third trimester of pregnancy. The CDR3 sequence: CASSSARTGGADGAKNIQYF. In nucleotides, the CDR3 is TGTGCCAGCAGCTCCGCCCGCACAGGGGGCGCGGATGGAGCCAAAAACATTCAGTACTTC.